The 26 T cell receptor beta chains listed next were all sequenced from one sample in a study of CD8+ T cells in alopecia areata. Treatment: oral pan-JAK inhibitor, 5-10 mg twice daily. Reverse transcription of extracted RNA yielded cDNA, which provided the sequencing template. Some clones are missing from TCRdb's copy, which holds only in-frame ones; the method was immunoSEQ multiplex PCR. The sample shows 64,000 or so clones, roughly 46% of them seen only once. Sequencing used CD8+ T cells sorted from blood, obtained at approximately week 37, from a patient treated with tofacitinib. All receptors come from a human donor with alopecia areata.

Only a few counts were recorded for this clone. This chain uses TRBV6-1 with TRBJ2-7; D remains ambiguous. The CDR3 spans 15 residues. Trimming pared 6 bases from V and 3 bases from J, leaving 18 bases between. The germline gives CDR1 MNHNS, CDR2 SASEGT. DNA of the CDR3: TGTGCCAGCAGCCCAACCGCCTACGGGCTCTACGAGCAGTACTTC. It codes for CASSPTAYGLYEQYF.

This clone has only a few counts. V and J are TRBV29-1 and TRBJ2-7, with a possible D match to TRBD2 (5 bases). CDR1 SQVTM and CDR2 ANQGSEA come from the germline V gene. There are 12 residues in the CDR3. Trimming removed 3 bases from V and 5 bases from J, with 11 bases in between. Here the CDR3 DNA reads TGCAGCGTTGAGATCGGGGTGAACGAGCAGTACTTC. It yields the protein CSVEIGVNEQYF.

The chain combines TRBV28 with TRBJ2-1; D unclear. Germline V gene lookup returns CDR1 MDHEN and CDR2 SYDVKM. The CDR3 runs to 16 residues. Trimming took 6 bases from V and 0 from J, leaving 15 bases between them. The DNA for the CDR3 is TGTGCCAGCAGCATAAGCTTAGGAAGCTCCTACAATGAGCAGTTCTTC. Encoded protein: CASSISLGSSYNEQFF.

The chain employs TRBV27 and TRBJ2-1, with 7 bases matching TRBD2. V lost 2 bases and J lost 7; bases outside the gene matches: 8. The germline gives CDR1 MNHEY, CDR2 SMNVEV (reference sequence). This CDR3 has 15 amino acids. The CDR3 reads CASSLQAGLENEQFF. DNA for the CDR3: TGTGCCAGCAGTTTACAAGCCGGACTAGAGAATGAGCAGTTCTTC.

This sequence joins TRBV4-1 and TRBJ2-1, with D possibly called TRBD1 or TRBD2 (6 bases each). The germline CDR1 and CDR2 sequences are MGHRA and YSYEKL. This CDR3 contains 18 residues. The V end was cut by 4 bases, the J end by 10 bases, with 29 bases between. DNA of the CDR3: TGCGCCAGCAGCCCGACCTCCGGGGCGGGACATCTAGGGGGGGAGCAGTTCTTC. This sequence encodes CASSPTSGAGHLGGEQFF.

The table lists this clone with a few counts. The V and J genes are TRBV28 and TRBJ1-4, with 7 bases lining up with TRBD1. Germline assignment: CDR1 MDHEN and CDR2 SYDVKM. The J segment lost 3 bases and the V segment lost 6 bases, leaving 4 bases of the junction unmatched. The CDR3 sequence is 14 residues long. This chain's CDR3 is CASSLQGSNEKLFF. The CDR3 DNA reads TGTGCCAGCAGCCTACAGGGGTCTAATGAAAAACTGTTTTTT.

Only a few counts were recorded for this clone. The rearrangement uses TRBV29-1 and TRBJ1-2; no clear D. The CDR3 has 12 amino acids. Looked up from germline, CDR1 is SQVTM and CDR2 is ANQGSEA. V lost 7 bases to trimming and J lost 3 bases, with 12 bases between them. This CDR3 is CSARGIYYGYTF. The CDR3 nucleotides read TGCAGCGCAAGAGGGATTTACTATGGCTACACCTTC.

The gene calls are TRBV5-1 and TRBJ2-2, with a tentative D call TRBD1 (6 bases). Germline V gene sequence: CDR1 SGHRS, CDR2 YFSETQ. Trimming removed 0 bases from V and 5 bases from J, with 17 bases in between. The CDR3 loop spans 17 amino acids. The CDR3 nucleotides are TGCGCCAGCAGCTTGGTCCCCACACCCGACAGGACCGGGGAGCTGTTTTTT. The encoded protein is CASSLVPTPDRTGELFF.

The chain has TRBV15 and TRBJ2-1; tentatively, D is TRBD2 (5 bases). The CDR3 is 16 amino acids. The germline V gene encodes CDR1 LNHNV and CDR2 YYDKDF (reference sequence). The germline V and J ends were trimmed by 0 bases and 0 bases, with 9 bases remaining between them. CDR3 region: CATSRDPRDSYNEQFF. In DNA form, the CDR3 reads TGTGCCACCAGCAGAGATCCCCGGGACTCCTACAATGAGCAGTTCTTC.

The V call is TRBV6-5, the J call TRBJ2-7, with D possibly TRBD1 on 5 matching bases. This CDR3 comprises 15 residues. Germline CDR1 reads MNHEY; CDR2 reads SVGAGI. Trimming cost V 6 bases and J 0 bases, with 15 bases left between them. CDR3 region: CASRDPNRSSYEQYF. As DNA, the CDR3 is TGTGCCAGCAGGGATCCAAACAGGTCCTCCTACGAGCAGTACTTC.

The CDR3 coding sequence is TGTGCCAGCAGCTCCCGAGAGCAGCGGGAGACCCAGTACTTC. Residues: CASSSREQRETQYF. V is TRBV7-9 and J is TRBJ2-5; perhaps TRBD2 as D (5 bases). CDR1 is SEHNR, CDR2 FQNEAQ, per germline (reference sequence). CDR3 length equals 14 residues. Trimming removed 4 bases from V and 5 bases from J, with 14 bases in between. Full variable domain (missing parts from reference TRBV7-9 and TRBJ2-5): DTGVSQNPRHKITKRGQNVTFRCDPISEHNRLYWYRQTLGQGPEFLTYFQNEAQLEKSRLLSDRFSAERPKGSFSTLEIQRTEQGDSAMYLCASSSREQRETQYFGPGTRLLVL.

This clone was counted only a few times. The rearrangement joins TRBV9 to TRBJ2-6; TRBD2 matches 9 bases. After removal of 3 bases from V and 2 bases from J, the junction contained 0 bases not matched to a gene. Germline CDR1 SGDLS, CDR2 YYNGEE. The CDR3 has 15 residues. The CDR3 DNA follows: TGTGCCAGCAGCGAGCGGGGGGCTGGGGCCAACGTCCTGACTTTC. Translating gives CASSERGAGANVLTF.

The J gene is TRBJ1-5, the V gene TRBV5-6; 10 bases are shared with TRBD1. V was clipped by 2 bases and J by 5 bases; unmatched bases: 4. The CDR3 is 15 amino acids. The V gene's germline CDR1 is SGHDT and CDR2 YYEEEE. The CDR3 loop is CASSFGTGVDQPQHF. CDR3 bases: TGTGCCAGCAGCTTTGGGACAGGGGTTGATCAGCCCCAGCATTTT.

The chain couples TRBV27 to TRBJ2-1; D ambiguous. The CDR3 has 14 amino acids. V lost 2 bases to trimming and J lost 6 bases, with 11 bases between them. Germline V gives CDR1 MNHEY, CDR2 SMNVEV (reference sequence). CDR3 loop: CASSLLGLGNEQFF. DNA of the CDR3: TGTGCCAGCAGTTTACTCGGCTTAGGCAATGAGCAGTTCTTC.

The chain recombines TRBV18 with TRBJ2-7, with 7 bases matching TRBD1. The trim removed 3 bases at V and 2 bases at J, leaving 10 bases unmatched. Germline V gene lookup returns CDR1 KGHSH and CDR2 LQKENI. The CDR3 runs 16 residues. The CDR3 sequence is CASSPGTTTGTYEQYF. The CDR3 DNA sequence: TGTGCCAGCTCACCGGGAACGACGACAGGGACCTACGAGCAGTACTTC.

This clone was detected only once. The chain recombines TRBV6-1 with TRBJ2-7; 8 bases fit TRBD1. Trimming took 3 bases from V and 6 from J; bases not matched to a gene: 7. The CDR3 loop spans 14 amino acids. Germline V gene sequence: CDR1 MNHNS, CDR2 SASEGT. In nucleotides, the CDR3 is TGTGCCAGCAGTGAGATCTTGGACAGGGTCGAGCAGTACTTC. Its translation is CASSEILDRVEQYF.

This chain uses TRBV9 with TRBJ2-5; perhaps TRBD2 as D (5 bases). Germline CDR1 SGDLS, CDR2 YYNGEE. This CDR3 is 15 amino acids long. V was cut by 0 bases and J by 5 bases, with 14 bases left in between. The CDR3 loop reads CASSVGEASWETQYF. As DNA, the CDR3 is TGTGCCAGCAGCGTAGGAGAAGCTAGCTGGGAGACCCAGTACTTC.

This clone has just a few counts. The chain joins TRBV29-1 to TRBJ2-7; D is ambiguous. Deletions cut 4 bases from V and 6 bases from J, with 13 bases between. This CDR3 has 12 amino acids. Germline V gives CDR1 SQVTM, CDR2 ANQGSEA. In nucleotides, the CDR3 is TGCAGCGTTGTTTTCTATTCCAGCGAGCAGTACTTC. Translation gives CSVVFYSSEQYF.

The chain's CDR3 is CASSRNEDYEQYF. The CDR3 coding sequence is TGTGCCAGCAGCCGCAATGAAGACTACGAGCAGTACTTC. V and J are TRBV28 and TRBJ2-7; D unresolved. The germline V and J ends were trimmed by 6 bases and 3 bases, with 12 bases remaining between them. Germline V lookup: CDR1 MDHEN, CDR2 SYDVKM. The CDR3 runs to 13 residues.

The chain employs TRBV19 and TRBJ1-5; D possibly corresponds to TRBD1 (6 bases). The CDR3 totals 16 residues. Trimming took 3 bases from V and 6 from J, leaving 18 bases between them. CDR1 is LNHDA and CDR2 is SQIVND in the germline V gene (reference sequence). The CDR3 sequence is CASSIGGGRGIQPQHF. In DNA, the CDR3 is TGTGCCAGTAGTATCGGCGGGGGGCGCGGGATTCAGCCCCAGCATTTT.

This clone was detected a few times. The chain combines TRBV7-3 with TRBJ2-5; D might be TRBD2 (6 bases). Germline CDR1 reads SGHTA; CDR2 reads FQGTGA. CDR3 size: 14 residues. V was trimmed by 4 bases and J by 4 bases, leaving 13 bases between them. CDR3 DNA: TGTGCCAGCAGCTCCCGGGGGTTAGGAGAGACCCAGTACTTC. Residues: CASSSRGLGETQYF.

This clone was seen more than once but under ten times. V usage is TRBV9 and J usage is TRBJ2-5; 7 nucleotides match TRBD1. The CDR3 is 14 amino acids. Germline V gives CDR1 SGDLS, CDR2 YYNGEE. V lost 0 bases to trimming and J lost 7 bases; unmatched junction nucleotides: 6. Here the CDR3 reads CASSVASAGGTQYF. In nucleotides, the CDR3 is TGTGCCAGCAGCGTAGCCAGCGCAGGGGGGACCCAGTACTTC. The full variable domain, in which reference TRBV9 and TRBJ2-5 provide the parts outside the CDR3, is DSGVTQTPKHLITATGQRVTLRCSPRSGDLSVYWYQQSLDQGLQFLIQYYNGEERAKGNILERFSAQQFPDLHSELNLSSLELGDSALYFCASSVASAGGTQYFGPGTRLLVL.

The chain has TRBV4-1 and TRBJ2-1; D is undetermined. CDR3 length equals 16 residues. Germline assignment: CDR1 MGHRA and CDR2 YSYEKL. V was clipped by 1 base and J by 4 bases, with 14 bases between them. The CDR3 reads CASSQVSNGPYNEQFF. The CDR3 bases are TGCGCCAGCAGCCAAGTTTCCAACGGGCCGTACAATGAGCAGTTCTTC.

The rearrangement links TRBV2 to TRBJ2-3; either TRBD1 or TRBD2 may fit D (6 bases each). Germline V CDR1 and CDR2: SNHLY, FYNNEI. The CDR3 consists of 14 residues. V dropped 7 bases and J dropped 4 bases, with 15 bases sitting between them. CDR3 coding DNA: TGTGCCAGCATTGGCGGGACATTACCAGATACGCAGTATTTT. Translated: CASIGGTLPDTQYF. The variable domain in full, with the rest retrieved from reference TRBV2 and TRBJ2-3, is EPEVTQTPSHQVTQMGQEVILRCVPISNHLYFYWYRQILGQKVEFLVSFYNNEISEKSEIFDDQFSVERPDGSNFTLKIRSTKLEDSAMYFCASIGGTLPDTQYFGPGTRLTVL.

As DNA, the CDR3 is TGCAGCGTTGGGCGGGAGGACGAGCAGTACTTC. This encodes CSVGREDEQYF. The chain joins TRBV29-1 to TRBJ2-7; the match to TRBD2 covers 8 bases. The CDR3 loop spans 11 amino acids. The V gene end was trimmed by 4 bases and the J gene end by 5 bases; junction bases not matched to a gene: 1. From germline, CDR1 is SQVTM and CDR2 ANQGSEA.

The chain has TRBV5-1 and TRBJ2-5; 8 bases are a match to TRBD2. The junction had 8 bases not matched to a gene; V was cut back by 2 bases and J by 2 bases. This CDR3 has 16 amino acids. The germline gives CDR1 SGHRS, CDR2 YFSETQ. The CDR3 sequence is CASSFDLAGWQETQYF. The CDR3 DNA reads as TGCGCCAGCAGCTTCGACTTAGCGGGATGGCAAGAGACCCAGTACTTC.